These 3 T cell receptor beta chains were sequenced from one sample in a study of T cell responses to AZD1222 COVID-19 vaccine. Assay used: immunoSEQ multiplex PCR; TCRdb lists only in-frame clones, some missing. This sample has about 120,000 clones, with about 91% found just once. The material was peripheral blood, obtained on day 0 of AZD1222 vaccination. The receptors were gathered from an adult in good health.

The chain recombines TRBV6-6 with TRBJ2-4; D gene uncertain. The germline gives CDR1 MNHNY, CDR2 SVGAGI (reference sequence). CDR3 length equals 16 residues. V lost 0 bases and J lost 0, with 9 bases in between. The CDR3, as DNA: TGTGCCAGCAGTTACTCCACGGGCCTAGCCAAAAACATTCAGTACTTC. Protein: CASSYSTGLAKNIQYF.

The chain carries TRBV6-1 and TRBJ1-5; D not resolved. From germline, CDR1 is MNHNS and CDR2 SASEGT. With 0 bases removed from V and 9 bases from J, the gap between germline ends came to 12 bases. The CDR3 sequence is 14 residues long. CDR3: CASSEAPLRMPQHF. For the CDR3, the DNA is TGTGCCAGCAGTGAAGCGCCCTTGAGGATGCCCCAGCATTTT.

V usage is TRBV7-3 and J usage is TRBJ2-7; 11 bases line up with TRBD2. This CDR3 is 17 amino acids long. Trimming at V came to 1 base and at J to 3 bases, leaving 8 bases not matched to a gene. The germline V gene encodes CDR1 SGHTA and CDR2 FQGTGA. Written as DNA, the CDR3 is TGTGCCAGCAGCTTAAGGGCCGCTAGCGGGGGGAACTACGAGCAGTACTTC. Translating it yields CASSLRAASGGNYEQYF. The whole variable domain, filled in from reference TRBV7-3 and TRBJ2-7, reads GAGVSQTPSNKVTEKGKYVELRCDPISGHTALYWYRQSLGQGPEFLIYFQGTGAADDSGLPNDRFFAVRPEGSVSTLKIQRTERGDSAVYLCASSLRAASGGNYEQYFGPGTRLTVT.